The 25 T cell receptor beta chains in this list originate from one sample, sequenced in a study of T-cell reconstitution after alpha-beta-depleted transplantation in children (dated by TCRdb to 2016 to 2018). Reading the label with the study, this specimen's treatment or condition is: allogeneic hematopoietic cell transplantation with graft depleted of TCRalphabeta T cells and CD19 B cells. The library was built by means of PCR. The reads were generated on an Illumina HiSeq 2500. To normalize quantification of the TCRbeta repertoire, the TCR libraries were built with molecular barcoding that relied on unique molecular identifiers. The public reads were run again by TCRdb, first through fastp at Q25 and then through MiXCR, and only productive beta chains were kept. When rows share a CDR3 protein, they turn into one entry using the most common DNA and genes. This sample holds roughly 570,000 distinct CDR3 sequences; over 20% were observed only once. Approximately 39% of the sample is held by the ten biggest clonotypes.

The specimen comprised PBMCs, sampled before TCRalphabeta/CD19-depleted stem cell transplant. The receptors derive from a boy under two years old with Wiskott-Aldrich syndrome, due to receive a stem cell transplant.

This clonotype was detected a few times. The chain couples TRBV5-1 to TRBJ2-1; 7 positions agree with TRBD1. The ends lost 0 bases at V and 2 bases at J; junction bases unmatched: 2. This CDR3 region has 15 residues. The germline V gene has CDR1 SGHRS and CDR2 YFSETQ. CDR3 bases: TGCGCCAGCAGCTTGGGGGGACAGCCCTACAATGAGCAGTTCTTC. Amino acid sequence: CASSLGGQPYNEQFF.

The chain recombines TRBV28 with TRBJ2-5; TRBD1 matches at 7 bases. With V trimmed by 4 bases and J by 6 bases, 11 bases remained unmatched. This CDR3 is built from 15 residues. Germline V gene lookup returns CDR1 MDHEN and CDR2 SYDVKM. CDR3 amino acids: CASSSKGGWEKTQYF. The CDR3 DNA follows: TGTGCCAGCAGTTCTAAAGGGGGCTGGGAAAAGACCCAGTACTTC.

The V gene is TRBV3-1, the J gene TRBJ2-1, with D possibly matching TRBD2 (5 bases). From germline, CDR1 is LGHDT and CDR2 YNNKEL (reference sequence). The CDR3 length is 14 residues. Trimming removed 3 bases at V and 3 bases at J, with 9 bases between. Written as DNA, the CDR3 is TGTGCCAGCAGCCATCTCCGGGACTACAATGAGCAGTTCTTC. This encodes CASSHLRDYNEQFF.

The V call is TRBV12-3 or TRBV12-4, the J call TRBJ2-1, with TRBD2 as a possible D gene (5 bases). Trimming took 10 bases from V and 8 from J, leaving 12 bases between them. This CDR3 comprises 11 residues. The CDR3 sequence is CATRGPDEQFF. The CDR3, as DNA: TGTGCCACAAGAGGGCCCGATGAGCAGTTCTTC.

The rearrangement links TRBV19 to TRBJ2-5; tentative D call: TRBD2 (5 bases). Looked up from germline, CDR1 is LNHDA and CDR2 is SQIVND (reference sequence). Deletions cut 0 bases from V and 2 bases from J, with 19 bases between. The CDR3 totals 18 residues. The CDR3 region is CASSIDHTTGSFQETQYF. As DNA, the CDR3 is TGTGCCAGTAGTATAGATCATACGACGGGGAGCTTTCAAGAGACCCAGTACTTC.

The CDR3 region is CASSVVWGTGNEQFF. The CDR3 coding sequence is TGTGCCAGCAGCGTAGTGTGGGGAACAGGCAATGAGCAGTTCTTC. The V gene is TRBV9, the J gene TRBJ2-1; D is possibly TRBD1 (5 bases). The CDR3 contains 15 residues. CDR1 and CDR2 from the germline V gene are SGDLS and YYNGEE. The ends were cut back, 0 bases at V and 6 bases at J, with 13 bases in the middle. Together with reference TRBV9 and TRBJ2-1, the CDR3 gives the full variable domain: DSGVTQTPKHLITATGQRVTLRCSPRSGDLSVYWYQQSLDQGLQFLIQYYNGEERAKGNILERFSAQQFPDLHSELNLSSLELGDSALYFCASSVVWGTGNEQFFGPGTRLTVL.

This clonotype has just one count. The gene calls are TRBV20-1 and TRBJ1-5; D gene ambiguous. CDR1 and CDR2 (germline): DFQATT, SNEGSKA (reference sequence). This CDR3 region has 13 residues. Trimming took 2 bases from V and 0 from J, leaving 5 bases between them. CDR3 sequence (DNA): TGCAGTGCTAGACCAGATAGCAATCAGCCCCAGCATTTT. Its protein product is CSARPDSNQPQHF.

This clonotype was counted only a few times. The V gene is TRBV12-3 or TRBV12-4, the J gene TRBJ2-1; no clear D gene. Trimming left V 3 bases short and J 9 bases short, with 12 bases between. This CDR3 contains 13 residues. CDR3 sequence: CASSFVLESEQFF. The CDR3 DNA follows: TGTGCCAGCAGTTTTGTTCTAGAGAGTGAGCAGTTCTTC.

In DNA, the CDR3 is TGTGCCAGCAGCTTAGGTTTAGCATATAAAGAGACCCAGTACTTC. Encoded protein: CASSLGLAYKETQYF. V gene TRBV7-8 combines with J gene TRBJ2-5; D gene unclear. CDR1 and CDR2 (germline): SGHVS, FQNEAQ. The CDR3 covers 15 residues. V lost 1 base and J 3 bases, leaving 12 bases between the germline ends.

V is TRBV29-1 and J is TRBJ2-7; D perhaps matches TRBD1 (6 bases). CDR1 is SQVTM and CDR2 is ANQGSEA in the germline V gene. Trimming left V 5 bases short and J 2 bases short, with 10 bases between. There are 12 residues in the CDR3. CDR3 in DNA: TGCAGCGTTAAGACAGGTCCCTACGAGCAGTACTTC. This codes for CSVKTGPYEQYF.

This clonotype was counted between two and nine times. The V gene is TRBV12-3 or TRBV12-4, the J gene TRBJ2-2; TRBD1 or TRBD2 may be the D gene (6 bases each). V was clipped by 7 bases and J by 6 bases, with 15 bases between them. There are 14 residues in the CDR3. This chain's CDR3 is CASTSKGEAGELFF. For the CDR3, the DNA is TGTGCCAGCACCTCGAAGGGGGAGGCCGGGGAGCTGTTTTTT.

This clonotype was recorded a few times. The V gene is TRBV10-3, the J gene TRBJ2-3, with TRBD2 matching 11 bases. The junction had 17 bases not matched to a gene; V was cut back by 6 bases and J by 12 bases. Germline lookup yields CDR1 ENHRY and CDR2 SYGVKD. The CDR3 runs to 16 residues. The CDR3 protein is CAIRKATSGSHDVQYF. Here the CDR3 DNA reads TGTGCCATCAGAAAGGCAACTAGCGGGAGCCACGACGTTCAGTATTTT.

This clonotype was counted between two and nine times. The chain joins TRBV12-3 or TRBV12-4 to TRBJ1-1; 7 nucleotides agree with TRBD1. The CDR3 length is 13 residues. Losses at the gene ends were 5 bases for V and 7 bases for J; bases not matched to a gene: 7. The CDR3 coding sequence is TGTGCCAGCAGTGTCCGCCGGGACAGTGAAGCTTTCTTT. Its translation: CASSVRRDSEAFF.

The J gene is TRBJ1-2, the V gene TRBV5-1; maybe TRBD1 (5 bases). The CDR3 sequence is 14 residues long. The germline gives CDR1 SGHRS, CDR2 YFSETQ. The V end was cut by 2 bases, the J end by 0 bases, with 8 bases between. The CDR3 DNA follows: TGCGCCAGCAGCTTCCAGACAGCTAACTATGGCTACACCTTC. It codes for CASSFQTANYGYTF.

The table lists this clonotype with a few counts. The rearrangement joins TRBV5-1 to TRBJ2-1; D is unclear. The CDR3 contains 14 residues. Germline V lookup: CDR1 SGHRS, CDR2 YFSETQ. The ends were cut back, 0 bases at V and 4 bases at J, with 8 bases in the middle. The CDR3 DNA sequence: TGCGCCAGCAGCTTGGTGACTTTTTACAATGAGCAGTTCTTC. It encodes CASSLVTFYNEQFF.

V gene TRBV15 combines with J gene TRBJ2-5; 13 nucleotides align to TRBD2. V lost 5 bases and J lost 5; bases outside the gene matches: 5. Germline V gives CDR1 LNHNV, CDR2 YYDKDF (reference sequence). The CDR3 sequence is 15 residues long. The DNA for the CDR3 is TGTGCCACCAGCTTAGGGACTAGCGGGACGGAGACCCAGTACTTC. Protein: CATSLGTSGTETQYF.

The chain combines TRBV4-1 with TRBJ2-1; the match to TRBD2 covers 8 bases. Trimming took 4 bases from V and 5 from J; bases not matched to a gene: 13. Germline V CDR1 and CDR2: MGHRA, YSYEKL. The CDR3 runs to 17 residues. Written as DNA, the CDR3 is TGCGCCAGCAGCCCAGGAGCGGGGGTCGCGAAAGACAATGAGCAGTTCTTC. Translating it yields CASSPGAGVAKDNEQFF.

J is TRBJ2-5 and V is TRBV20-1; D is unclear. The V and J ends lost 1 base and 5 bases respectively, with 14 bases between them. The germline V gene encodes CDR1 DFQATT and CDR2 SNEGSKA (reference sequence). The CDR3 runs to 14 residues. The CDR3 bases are TGCAGTGCTAGAGCCGGAGAGGTTTGGGAGACCCAGTACTTC. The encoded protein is CSARAGEVWETQYF.

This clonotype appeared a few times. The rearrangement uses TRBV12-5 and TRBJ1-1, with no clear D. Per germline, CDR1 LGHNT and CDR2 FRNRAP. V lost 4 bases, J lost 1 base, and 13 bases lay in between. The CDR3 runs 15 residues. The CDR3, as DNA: TGTGCTAGTGGTTCCTCTCCCGGGTGGAACACTGAAGCTTTCTTT. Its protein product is CASGSSPGWNTEAFF.

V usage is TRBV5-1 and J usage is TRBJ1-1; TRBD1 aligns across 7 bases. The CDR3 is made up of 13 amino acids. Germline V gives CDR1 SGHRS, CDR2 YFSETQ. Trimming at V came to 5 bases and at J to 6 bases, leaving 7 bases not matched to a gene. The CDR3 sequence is CASRSTGRAEAFF. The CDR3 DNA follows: TGCGCCAGCAGGTCGACAGGGAGGGCTGAAGCTTTCTTT.

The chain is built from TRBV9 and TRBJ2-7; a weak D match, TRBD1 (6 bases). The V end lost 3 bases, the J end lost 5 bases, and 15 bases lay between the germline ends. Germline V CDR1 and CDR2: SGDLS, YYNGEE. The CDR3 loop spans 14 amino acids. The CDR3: CASSGSLNRDEQYF. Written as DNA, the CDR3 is TGTGCCAGCAGCGGTAGTCTCAACAGGGACGAGCAGTACTTC.

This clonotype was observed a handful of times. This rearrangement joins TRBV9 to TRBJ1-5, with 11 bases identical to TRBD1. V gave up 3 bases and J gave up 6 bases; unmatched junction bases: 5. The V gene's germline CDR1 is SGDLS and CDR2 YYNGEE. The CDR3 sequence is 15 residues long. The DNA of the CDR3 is TGTGCCAGCAGCGGGGACAGGGGGGACGGTCAGCCCCAGCATTTT. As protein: CASSGDRGDGQPQHF.

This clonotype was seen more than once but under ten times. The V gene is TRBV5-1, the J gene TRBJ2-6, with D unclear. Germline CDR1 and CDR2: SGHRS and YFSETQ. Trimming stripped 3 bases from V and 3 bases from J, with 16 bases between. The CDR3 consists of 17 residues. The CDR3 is CASSSERAWIGANVLTF. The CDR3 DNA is TGCGCCAGCAGCTCAGAACGGGCTTGGATTGGGGCCAACGTCCTGACTTTC.

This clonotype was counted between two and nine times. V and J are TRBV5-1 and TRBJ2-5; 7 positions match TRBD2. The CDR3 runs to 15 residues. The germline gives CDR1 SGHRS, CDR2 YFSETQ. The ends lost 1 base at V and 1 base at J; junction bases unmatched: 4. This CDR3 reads CASSLTASGQETQYF. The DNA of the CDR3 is TGCGCCAGCAGCTTGACGGCTAGCGGCCAAGAGACCCAGTACTTC.

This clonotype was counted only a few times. The CDR3 DNA reads as TGCGCCAGCAGCCAAGTTGGAGGACAGGGAGCAGATACGCAGTATTTT. This encodes CASSQVGGQGADTQYF. The chain combines TRBV4-1 with TRBJ2-3; 8 bases are a match to TRBD1. Germline V gives CDR1 MGHRA, CDR2 YSYEKL. V lost 1 base and J lost 4; bases outside the gene matches: 7. The CDR3 loop spans 16 amino acids.